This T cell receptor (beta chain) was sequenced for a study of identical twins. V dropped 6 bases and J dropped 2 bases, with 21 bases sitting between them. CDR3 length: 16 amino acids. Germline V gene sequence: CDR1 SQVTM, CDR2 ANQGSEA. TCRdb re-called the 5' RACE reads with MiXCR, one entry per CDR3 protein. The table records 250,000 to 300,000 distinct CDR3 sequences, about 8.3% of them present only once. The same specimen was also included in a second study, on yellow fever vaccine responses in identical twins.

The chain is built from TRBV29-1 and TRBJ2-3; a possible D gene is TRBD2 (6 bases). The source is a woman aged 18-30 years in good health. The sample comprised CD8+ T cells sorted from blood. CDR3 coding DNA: TGCAGCGTGGGCCCTATCTTAGCGGAGCTCACAGATACGCAGTATTTT. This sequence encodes CSVGPILAELTDTQYF.